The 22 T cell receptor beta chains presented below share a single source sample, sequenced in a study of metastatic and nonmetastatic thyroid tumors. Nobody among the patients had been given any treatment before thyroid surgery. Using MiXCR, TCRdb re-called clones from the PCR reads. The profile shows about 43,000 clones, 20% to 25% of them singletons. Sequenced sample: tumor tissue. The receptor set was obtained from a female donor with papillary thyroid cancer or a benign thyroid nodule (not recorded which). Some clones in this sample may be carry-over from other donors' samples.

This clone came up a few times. The CDR3 DNA is TGTGCCAGCAGTGAAGCGATCCCCGGGGGAGGTGATAATTCACCCCTCCACTTT. Its protein product is CASSEAIPGGGDNSPLHF. J is TRBJ1-6 and V is TRBV6-1; weak D call: TRBD1 (5 bases). Looked up from germline, CDR1 is MNHNS and CDR2 is SASEGT. The V gene lost 0 bases and the J gene lost 5 bases, with 17 bases spanning the gap. The CDR3 is made up of 18 amino acids.

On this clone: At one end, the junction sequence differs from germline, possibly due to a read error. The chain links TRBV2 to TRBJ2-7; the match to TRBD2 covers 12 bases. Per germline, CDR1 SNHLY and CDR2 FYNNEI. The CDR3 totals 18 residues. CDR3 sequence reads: CDSSEAGTLAGGPREQYF. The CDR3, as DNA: TGTGACAGCAGTGAAGCTGGCACCCTAGCGGGAGGGCCGAGGGAGCAGTACTTC.

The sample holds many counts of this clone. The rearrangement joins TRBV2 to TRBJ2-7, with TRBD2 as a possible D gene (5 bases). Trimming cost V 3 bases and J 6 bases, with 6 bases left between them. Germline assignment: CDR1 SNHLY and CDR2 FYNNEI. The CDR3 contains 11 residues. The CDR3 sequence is CASSDEGEQYF. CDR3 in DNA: TGTGCCAGCAGTGACGAGGGCGAGCAGTACTTC.

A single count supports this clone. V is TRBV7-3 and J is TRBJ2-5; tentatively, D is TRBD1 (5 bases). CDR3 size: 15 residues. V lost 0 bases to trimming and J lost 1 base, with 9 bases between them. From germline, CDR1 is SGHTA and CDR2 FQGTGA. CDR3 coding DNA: TGTGCCAGCAGCTTAACACAGGCACCCCAAGAGACCCAGTACTTC. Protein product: CASSLTQAPQETQYF.

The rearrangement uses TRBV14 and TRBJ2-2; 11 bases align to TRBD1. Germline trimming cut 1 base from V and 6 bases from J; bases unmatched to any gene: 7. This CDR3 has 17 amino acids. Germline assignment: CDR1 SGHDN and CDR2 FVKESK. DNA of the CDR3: TGTGCCAGCAGCCAAGTAATCGCGGGACAGGGGGCCGGGGAGCTGTTTTTT. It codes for CASSQVIAGQGAGELFF. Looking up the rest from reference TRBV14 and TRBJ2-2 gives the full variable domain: EAGVTQFPSHSVIEKGQTVTLRCDPISGHDNLYWYRRVMGKEIKFLLHFVKESKQDESGMPNNRFLAERTGGTYSTLKVQPAELEDSGVYFCASSQVIAGQGAGELFFGEGSRLTVL.

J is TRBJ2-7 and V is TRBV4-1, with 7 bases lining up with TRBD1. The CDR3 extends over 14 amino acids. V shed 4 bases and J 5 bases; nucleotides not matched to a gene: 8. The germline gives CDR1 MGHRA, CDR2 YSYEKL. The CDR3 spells CASSLGTARDEQYF. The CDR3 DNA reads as TGCGCCAGCAGCCTCGGGACAGCGCGCGACGAGCAGTACTTC.

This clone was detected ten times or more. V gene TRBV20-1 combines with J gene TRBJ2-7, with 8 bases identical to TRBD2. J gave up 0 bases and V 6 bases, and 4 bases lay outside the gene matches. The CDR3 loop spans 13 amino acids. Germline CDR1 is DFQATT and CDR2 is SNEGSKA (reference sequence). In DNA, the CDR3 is TGCAGTGCCGAAAGCGGGAGCTCCTACGAGCAGTACTTC. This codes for CSAESGSSYEQYF.

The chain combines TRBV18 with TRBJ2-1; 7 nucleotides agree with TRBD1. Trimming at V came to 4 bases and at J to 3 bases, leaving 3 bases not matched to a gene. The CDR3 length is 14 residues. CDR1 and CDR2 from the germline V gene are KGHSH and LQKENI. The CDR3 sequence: CASSRDSGYNEQFF. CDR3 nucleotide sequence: TGTGCCAGCTCACGGGACAGCGGCTACAATGAGCAGTTCTTC. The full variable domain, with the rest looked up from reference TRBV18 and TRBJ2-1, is NAGVMQNPRHLVRRRGQEARLRCSPMKGHSHVYWYRQLPEEGLKFMVYLQKENIIDESGMPKERFSAEFPKEGPSILRIQQVVRGDSAAYFCASSRDSGYNEQFFGPGTRLTVL.

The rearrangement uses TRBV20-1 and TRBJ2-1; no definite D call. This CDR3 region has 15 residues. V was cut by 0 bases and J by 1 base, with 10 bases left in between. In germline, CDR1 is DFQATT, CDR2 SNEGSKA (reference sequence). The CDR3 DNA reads TGCAGTGCTAGAGATGCCCGCACTTCCTACAATGAGCAGTTCTTC. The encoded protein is CSARDARTSYNEQFF.

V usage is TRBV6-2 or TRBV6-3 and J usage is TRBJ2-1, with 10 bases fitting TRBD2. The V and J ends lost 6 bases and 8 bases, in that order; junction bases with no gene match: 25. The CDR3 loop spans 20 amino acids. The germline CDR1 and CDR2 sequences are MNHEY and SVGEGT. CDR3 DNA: TGTGCCAGCAGCACTAGGGCAATCGGCCTAGCGGGAGAACCTGGGGATGAGCAGTTCTTC. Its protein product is CASSTRAIGLAGEPGDEQFF.

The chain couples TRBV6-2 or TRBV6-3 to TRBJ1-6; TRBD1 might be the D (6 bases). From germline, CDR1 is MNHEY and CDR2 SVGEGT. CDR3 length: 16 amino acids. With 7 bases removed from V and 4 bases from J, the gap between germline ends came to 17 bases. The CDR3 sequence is CASTYLTTGYNSPLHF. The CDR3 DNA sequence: TGTGCCAGCACTTATTTGACGACAGGTTATAATTCACCCCTCCACTTT.

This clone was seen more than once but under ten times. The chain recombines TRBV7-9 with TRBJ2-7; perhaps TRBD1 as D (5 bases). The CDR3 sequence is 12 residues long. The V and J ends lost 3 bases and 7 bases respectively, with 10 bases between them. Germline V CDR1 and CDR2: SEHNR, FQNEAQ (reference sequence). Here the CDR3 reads CASSLDMGEQYF. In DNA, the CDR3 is TGTGCCAGCAGCTTGGACATGGGGGAGCAGTACTTC.

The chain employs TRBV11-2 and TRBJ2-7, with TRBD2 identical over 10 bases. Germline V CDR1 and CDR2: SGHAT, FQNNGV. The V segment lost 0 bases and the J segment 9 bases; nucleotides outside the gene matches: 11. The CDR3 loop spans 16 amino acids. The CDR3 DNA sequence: TGTGCCAGCAGCTTAGATCAGCGGGAGGGCCGGACGGGGCAGTACTTC. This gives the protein CASSLDQREGRTGQYF. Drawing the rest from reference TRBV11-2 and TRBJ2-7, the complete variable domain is EAGVAQSPRYKIIEKRQSVAFWCNPISGHATLYWYQQILGQGPKLLIQFQNNGVVDDSQLPKDRFSAERLKGVDSTLKIQPAKLEDSAVYLCASSLDQREGRTGQYFGPGTRLTVT.

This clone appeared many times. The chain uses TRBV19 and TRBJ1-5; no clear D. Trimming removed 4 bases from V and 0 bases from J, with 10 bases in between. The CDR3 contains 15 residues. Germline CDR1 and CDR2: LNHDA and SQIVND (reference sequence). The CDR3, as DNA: TGTGCCAGTAGTACGACGGAGTATAGCAATCAGCCCCAGCATTTT. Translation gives CASSTTEYSNQPQHF.

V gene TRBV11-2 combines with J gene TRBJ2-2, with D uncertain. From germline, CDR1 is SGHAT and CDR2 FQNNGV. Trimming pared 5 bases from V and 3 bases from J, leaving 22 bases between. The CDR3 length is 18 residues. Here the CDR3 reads CASSPRAGSSRDTGELFF. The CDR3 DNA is TGTGCCAGCAGCCCCCGTGCCGGTTCCAGTAGGGACACCGGGGAGCTGTTTTTT.

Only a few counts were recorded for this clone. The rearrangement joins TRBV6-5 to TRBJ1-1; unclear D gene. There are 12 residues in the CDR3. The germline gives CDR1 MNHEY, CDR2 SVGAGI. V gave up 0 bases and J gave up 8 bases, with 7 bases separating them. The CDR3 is CASSYSTVEAFF. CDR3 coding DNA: TGTGCCAGCAGTTACTCGACCGTGGAAGCTTTCTTT.

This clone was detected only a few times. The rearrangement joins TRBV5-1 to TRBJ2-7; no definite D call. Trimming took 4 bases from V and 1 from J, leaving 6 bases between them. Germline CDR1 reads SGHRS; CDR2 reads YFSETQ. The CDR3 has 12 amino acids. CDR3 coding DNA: TGCGCCAGCAGCCCCCCTTCCTACGAGCAGTACTTC. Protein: CASSPPSYEQYF.

CDR3: CAWSLARTDTQYF. The CDR3 DNA reads as TGTGCCTGGAGTTTGGCCCGCACAGATACGCAGTATTTT. The rearrangement joins TRBV30 to TRBJ2-3; no clear D gene. The germline V and J ends were trimmed by 2 bases and 1 base, with 7 bases remaining between them. CDR3 length: 13 amino acids. Germline loops: CDR1 GTSNPN, CDR2 SVGIG (reference sequence). The full variable domain, its missing parts supplied by reference TRBV30 and TRBJ2-3, is SQTIHQWPATLVQPVGSPLSLECTVEGTSNPNLYWYRQAAGRGLQLLFYSVGIGQISSEVPQNLSASRPQDRQFILSSKKLLLSDSGFYLCAWSLARTDTQYFGPGTRLTVL.

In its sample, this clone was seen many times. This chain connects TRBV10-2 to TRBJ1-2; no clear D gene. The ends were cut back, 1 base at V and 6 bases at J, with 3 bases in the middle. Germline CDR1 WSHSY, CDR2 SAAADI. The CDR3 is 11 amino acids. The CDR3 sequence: CASSELNGYTF. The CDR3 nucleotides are TGCGCCAGCAGTGAGTTGAATGGCTACACCTTC.

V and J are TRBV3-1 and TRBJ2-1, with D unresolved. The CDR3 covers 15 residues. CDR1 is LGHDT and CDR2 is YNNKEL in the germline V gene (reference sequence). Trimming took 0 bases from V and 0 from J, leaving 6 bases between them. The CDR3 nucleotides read TGTGCCAGCAGCCAAGACCCGAGCTCCTACAATGAGCAGTTCTTC. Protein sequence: CASSQDPSSYNEQFF.

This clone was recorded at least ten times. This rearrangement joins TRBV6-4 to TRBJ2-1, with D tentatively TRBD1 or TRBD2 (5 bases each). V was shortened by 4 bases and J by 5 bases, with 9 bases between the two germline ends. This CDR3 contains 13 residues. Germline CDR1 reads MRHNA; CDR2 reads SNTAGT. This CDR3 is CASSVGENNEQFF. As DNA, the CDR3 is TGTGCCAGCAGTGTGGGGGAGAACAATGAGCAGTTCTTC.

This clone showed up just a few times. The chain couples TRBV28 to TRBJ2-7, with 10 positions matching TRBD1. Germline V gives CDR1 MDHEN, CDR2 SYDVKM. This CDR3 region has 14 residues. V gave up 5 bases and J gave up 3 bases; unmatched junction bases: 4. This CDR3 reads CASSTGQGFYEQYF. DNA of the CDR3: TGTGCCAGCAGTACGGGACAGGGGTTCTACGAGCAGTACTTC. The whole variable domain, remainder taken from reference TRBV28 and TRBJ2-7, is DVKVTQSSRYLVKRTGEKVFLECVQDMDHENMFWYRQDPGLGLRLIYFSYDVKMKEKGDIPEGYSVSREKKERFSLILESASTNQTSMYLCASSTGQGFYEQYFGPGTRLTVT.